What follows are 15 T cell receptor beta chains derived from one specimen sequenced in a study of radiotherapy plus CTLA-4 blockade in lung cancer. The data were produced by immunoSEQ multiplex PCR, yet TCRdb's version contains in-frame clones alone and is incomplete. This table has more than 25,000 clones, roughly four fifths appearing once. The specimen comprised peripheral blood, sampled from a patient treated with radiotherapy plus ipilimumab. These receptors all stem from a human donor with non-small cell lung cancer who had stable disease on radiotherapy plus ipilimumab.

The V call is TRBV6-1, the J call TRBJ1-2; 8 nucleotides match TRBD1. This CDR3 comprises 15 residues. CDR1 MNHNS and CDR2 SASEGT come from the germline V gene. V lost 4 bases to trimming and J lost 4 bases; unmatched junction nucleotides: 8. CDR3 DNA: TGTGCCAGCAGTGTTCGATTAGGACAGGGCTATGGCTACACCTTC. The encoded protein is CASSVRLGQGYGYTF.

This clone occurred once. The CDR3 spells CASSLTSGVYNEQFF. CDR3 bases: TGTGCCAGCAGCTTGACTAGCGGGGTTTACAATGAGCAGTTCTTC. The chain recombines TRBV9 with TRBJ2-1, with TRBD2 identical over 11 bases. CDR3 size: 15 residues. CDR1 is SGDLS, CDR2 YYNGEE, per germline. J was trimmed by 4 bases and V by 4 bases; bases with no gene match: 4. Complete variable domain (other parts from reference TRBV9 and TRBJ2-1): DSGVTQTPKHLITATGQRVTLRCSPRSGDLSVYWYQQSLDQGLQFLIQYYNGEERAKGNILERFSAQQFPDLHSELNLSSLELGDSALYFCASSLTSGVYNEQFFGPGTRLTVL.

The V gene is TRBV5-4, the J gene TRBJ2-1, with D possibly being TRBD1 (5 bases). The CDR3 consists of 14 residues. CDR1 is SGHNT, CDR2 YYREEE, per germline (reference sequence). Trimming cost V 6 bases and J 7 bases, with 17 bases left between them. DNA for the CDR3: TGTGCCAGCACCCCGCAGGGAACAAGGAATGAGCAGTTCTTC. This gives the protein CASTPQGTRNEQFF.

V usage is TRBV28 and J usage is TRBJ2-5; 7 positions match TRBD1. Germline trimming cut 6 bases from V and 2 bases from J; bases unmatched to any gene: 6. Germline values: CDR1 MDHEN, CDR2 SYDVKM. This CDR3 contains 14 residues. CDR3 protein: CASSRDSLQETQYF. In nucleotides, the CDR3 is TGTGCCAGCAGCCGGGACAGCCTACAAGAGACCCAGTACTTC.

The chain uses TRBV7-3 and TRBJ2-3; TRBD2 might be the D (5 bases). The CDR3 is 15 residues long. Germline CDR1 SGHTA, CDR2 FQGTGA. V was clipped by 0 bases and J by 2 bases, with 9 bases between them. The CDR3 region is CASSLTSEHTDTQYF. The CDR3 DNA follows: TGTGCCAGCAGCTTAACTAGCGAACACACAGATACGCAGTATTTT.

The chain recombines TRBV21-1 with TRBJ2-1. TRBV21-1 is tagged as a pseudogene. The CDR3 has 17 residues. The CDR3 coding sequence is TGTGCCAGCAGCAAAGAAGAAGGGCTTAAAGCGAAACATGAGCAGTTCTTC. The encoded protein is CASSKEEGLKAKHEQFF.

V and J are TRBV9 and TRBJ1-5; D perhaps matches TRBD1 (5 bases). The CDR3 consists of 13 residues. Per germline, CDR1 SGDLS and CDR2 YYNGEE. With 2 bases removed from V and 7 bases from J, the gap between germline ends came to 10 bases. The DNA for the CDR3 is TGTGCCAGCAGCGTGGGGGGTAGCCAGCCCCAGCATTTT. Its translation is CASSVGGSQPQHF.

The rearrangement uses TRBV11-2 and TRBJ1-2, with D possibly being TRBD1 (6 bases). The length of the CDR3 is 14 residues. The ends were cut back, 5 bases at V and 2 bases at J, with 12 bases in the middle. Germline loops: CDR1 SGHAT, CDR2 FQNNGV. The CDR3 nucleotides are TGTGCCAGCAGCCAACAGGGATCCAACTATGGCTACACCTTC. This gives the protein CASSQQGSNYGYTF.

This clone was observed a few times. The V and J genes are TRBV7-2 and TRBJ1-5, with a tentative D call TRBD1 (6 bases). In germline, CDR1 is SGHTA, CDR2 FQGNSA. The CDR3 contains 15 residues. V lost 0 bases, J lost 4 bases, and 10 bases lay in between. The CDR3 sequence: CASSLATGQNQPQHF. Here the CDR3 DNA reads TGTGCCAGCAGCTTAGCGACAGGACAAAATCAGCCCCAGCATTTT. Full variable domain (rest looked up from reference TRBV7-2 and TRBJ1-5): GAGVSQSPSNKVTEKGKDVELRCDPISGHTALYWYRQSLGQGLEFLIYFQGNSAPDKSGLPSDRFSAERTGGSVSTLTIQRTQQEDSAVYLCASSLATGQNQPQHFGDGTRLSIL.

This chain joins TRBV30 and TRBJ1-2; maybe TRBD1 (5 bases). Trimming cost V 0 bases and J 9 bases, with 29 bases left between them. The CDR3 extends over 18 amino acids. Germline lookup yields CDR1 GTSNPN and CDR2 SVGIG (reference sequence). The CDR3: CAWSVPLGHLQVVLSYTF. Here the CDR3 DNA reads TGTGCCTGGAGTGTACCACTCGGTCATCTACAGGTTGTCCTGAGCTACACCTTC.

The J gene is TRBJ2-4, the V gene TRBV7-9, with D perhaps TRBD1 (6 bases). Germline V gene data show CDR1 as SEHNR and CDR2 as FQNEAQ (reference sequence). Trimming left V 1 base short and J 7 bases short, with 8 bases between. The CDR3 spans 13 residues. The CDR3 here is CASSLDGGNIQYF. The CDR3 DNA reads as TGTGCCAGCAGCTTAGATGGGGGCAACATTCAGTACTTC.

The CDR3 here is CASSPGQDPRNGYTF. CDR3 bases: TGTGCCAGCAGCCCAGGGCAGGACCCAAGAAATGGCTACACCTTC. The chain couples TRBV4-2 to TRBJ1-2; D perhaps matches TRBD1 (5 bases). This CDR3 comprises 15 residues. CDR1 is LGHNA, CDR2 YNFKEQ, per germline. Trimming cost V 4 bases and J 6 bases, with 18 bases left between them.

V gene TRBV9 combines with J gene TRBJ2-1; TRBD2 agrees at 7 bases. This CDR3 spans 16 amino acids. Germline CDR1 and CDR2: SGDLS and YYNGEE. J gave up 2 bases and V 0 bases, and 5 bases lay outside the gene matches. This CDR3 reads CASSVVAGTTYNEQFF. For the CDR3, the DNA is TGTGCCAGCAGCGTAGTGGCGGGGACTACCTACAATGAGCAGTTCTTC.

The chain joins TRBV9 to TRBJ1-1; D not resolved. Germline assignment: CDR1 SGDLS and CDR2 YYNGEE. The germline V and J ends were trimmed by 0 bases and 3 bases, with 6 bases remaining between them. The CDR3 is made up of 13 amino acids. The chain's CDR3 is CASSVATYTEAFF. The CDR3 nucleotides are TGTGCCAGCAGCGTAGCTACGTACACTGAAGCTTTCTTT.

V and J are TRBV1 and TRBJ1-1; no check of the table's D call, TRBD1, against the DNA was made. TRBV1 is annotated as a pseudogene. This CDR3 comprises 14 residues. In nucleotides, the CDR3 is TGCACCAGCAGCCAAGAAAGGGGCGGAACTGAAGCTTTCTTT. This encodes CTSSQERGGTEAFF.